This T cell receptor (beta chain) was recorded in a study of T cell responses to AZD1222 COVID-19 vaccine. About the research overall: Second-dose schedules of about 4 or about 12 weeks were combined. Notes on the study in general: Only after the peak T cell response were repertoires sampled. Vaccination with two AZD1222 doses was followed by a rise in Spike-specific TCR breadth and depth.

Measured with immunoSEQ multiplex PCR; TCRdb has only the in-frame clones, and not every one. The table shows about 170,000 clones, with more than 80% occurring only once. This clone was seen a single time. Its antigen is currently unknown. Specimen: peripheral blood, collected on day 0 of AZD1222 vaccination. This clonotype was obtained from an adult in good health.

CDR3 nucleotides: TGTGCCAGCAGTGATCCGGGACCCTACGAGCAGTACTTC. This gives the protein CASSDPGPYEQYF. The rearrangement links TRBV6-1 to TRBJ2-7; D possibly uses TRBD1 or TRBD2 (5 bases each). The CDR3 length is 13 residues. Germline V gives CDR1 MNHNS, CDR2 SASEGT. Trimming stripped 3 bases from V and 2 bases from J, with 8 bases between.